Listed below are T cell receptor beta chains from one sample, sequenced in a study of T cell repertoires in cytomegalovirus infection. TCRdb reprocessed the reads via MiXCR and lists one record per CDR3 protein. The data hold about 360,000 distinct CDR3 sequences, with approximately 18% observed a single time. The sample consisted of PBMCs. The receptors stem from a human donor in good health (CMV status not recorded). Some clones in this sample may be carry-over from other donors' samples. Both conserved end residues are part of each CDR3. The order of the fields is J gene, clone size, V gene, D gene, CDR3 DNA, CDR3 protein. D genes are given only for firm matches. The size entry is marked missing in some rows and otherwise reads once, few, many or a size class.

j_gene: TRBJ1-5
abundance: NA
v_gene: TRBV20-1
d_gene: NA
CDR3nt: TGCAGTGCTACAACAGGGTTGTTTAATCAGCCCCAGCATTTT
CDR3aa: CSATTGLFNQPQHF

j_gene: TRBJ2-5
abundance: NA
v_gene: TRBV6-2/TRBV6-3
d_gene: TRBD2
CDR3nt: TGTGCCAGCGGTTGGTGGACTAGCGGGAGGGAAGAGACCCAGTACTTC
CDR3aa: CASGWWTSGREETQYF

j_gene: TRBJ1-6
abundance: few
v_gene: TRBV2
d_gene: TRBD1
CDR3nt: TGTGCCAGCAGGAGAGACAGGGAATCCTATAATTCACCCCTCCACTTT
CDR3aa: CASRRDRESYNSPLHF

j_gene: TRBJ2-5
abundance: NA
v_gene: TRBV12-3/TRBV12-4
d_gene: TRBD1
CDR3nt: TGTGCCAGCAGTGTCGGACAGGAAGAGACCCAGTACTTC
CDR3aa: CASSVGQEETQYF

j_gene: TRBJ2-1
abundance: many
v_gene: TRBV7-2
d_gene: TRBD2
CDR3nt: TGTGCCAGCAGCTTAGTCGGGGATTGGGCGGGAGGGCCAGGTCTGTACAATGAGCAGTTCTTC
CDR3aa: CASSLVGDWAGGPGLYNEQFF

j_gene: TRBJ2-5
abundance: NA
v_gene: TRBV20-1
d_gene: TRBD2
CDR3nt: TGCAGTGCTAGAGCGGCTAGCGGGGAAGAGACCCAGTACTTC
CDR3aa: CSARAASGEETQYF

j_gene: TRBJ2-7
abundance: many
v_gene: TRBV10-3
d_gene: NA
CDR3nt: TGTGCCATCAGAAACCCCACAGGGTCCTACGAGCAGTACTTC
CDR3aa: CAIRNPTGSYEQYF

j_gene: TRBJ1-1
abundance: few
v_gene: TRBV20-1
d_gene: NA
CDR3nt: TGCAGTGCTGTACAGGGAATTGAAGCTTTCTTT
CDR3aa: CSAVQGIEAFF

j_gene: TRBJ2-3
abundance: few
v_gene: TRBV20-1
d_gene: NA
CDR3nt: TGCAGGGGGGAGGAAACGCAGTATTTT
CDR3aa: CRGEETQYF

j_gene: TRBJ2-3
abundance: few
v_gene: TRBV20-1
d_gene: TRBD2
CDR3nt: TGCAGTGCTAGAGGGGGGACTAGCGGGGGAAACACAGATACGCAGTATTTT
CDR3aa: CSARGGTSGGNTDTQYF

j_gene: TRBJ1-5
abundance: many
v_gene: TRBV28
d_gene: NA
CDR3nt: TGTGCCAGCGAACAACACCGACAACCAGGTAACAATCAGCCCCAGCATTTT
CDR3aa: CASEQHRQPGNNQPQHF

j_gene: TRBJ2-3
abundance: many
v_gene: TRBV28
d_gene: NA
CDR3nt: TGTGCCAGCCCCCCCTCCGGGACATCTGATATCACAGATACGCAGTATTTT
CDR3aa: CASPPSGTSDITDTQYF

j_gene: TRBJ2-1
abundance: few
v_gene: TRBV7-8
d_gene: TRBD2
CDR3nt: TGTGCCAGCAGCTCCCTAGCGGGGGTTAGCTCGGACAATGAGCAGTTCTTC
CDR3aa: CASSSLAGVSSDNEQFF

j_gene: TRBJ1-6
abundance: many
v_gene: TRBV4-2
d_gene: NA
CDR3nt: TGTGCCAGCAGCCAAAATCCGACAAGGAGCTCCTATAATTCACCCCTCCACTTT
CDR3aa: CASSQNPTRSSYNSPLHF

j_gene: TRBJ2-3
abundance: few
v_gene: TRBV14
d_gene: NA
CDR3nt: TGTGCCAGCAGCCCACGACTGGGAGTTTTCACAGATACGCAGTATTTT
CDR3aa: CASSPRLGVFTDTQYF

j_gene: TRBJ1-5
abundance: once
v_gene: TRBV28
d_gene: NA
CDR3nt: TGTGCCAGCAGTCACCAGGGTCAGCCCCAGCATTTT
CDR3aa: CASSHQGQPQHF

j_gene: TRBJ2-1
abundance: many
v_gene: TRBV7-6
d_gene: TRBD1
CDR3nt: TGTGCCAGCAGCTCCATGACAGGGTCAGGCTCCTACAATGAGCAGTTCTTC
CDR3aa: CASSSMTGSGSYNEQFF

j_gene: TRBJ1-1
abundance: many
v_gene: TRBV6-2/TRBV6-3
d_gene: NA
CDR3nt: TGTGCCAGCAGTTATGCGGCAACCGAGCTGAACACTGAAGCTTTCTTT
CDR3aa: CASSYAATELNTEAFF

j_gene: TRBJ1-3
abundance: NA
v_gene: TRBV20-1
d_gene: NA
CDR3nt: TGCAGTGCTTCTTCCACCTCCTCTGGAAACACCATATATTTT
CDR3aa: CSASSTSSGNTIYF

j_gene: TRBJ1-2
abundance: many
v_gene: TRBV7-9
d_gene: NA
CDR3nt: TGTGCCAGCAGCTTACCAGGGTTCTATGGCTACACCTTC
CDR3aa: CASSLPGFYGYTF

j_gene: TRBJ1-5
abundance: few
v_gene: TRBV20-1
d_gene: TRBD1
CDR3nt: TGCAGTGCTCCTCGGACAGGAGGCAATCAGCCCCAGCATTTT
CDR3aa: CSAPRTGGNQPQHF

j_gene: TRBJ1-1
abundance: NA
v_gene: TRBV19
d_gene: NA
CDR3nt: TGTGCCAGTAGTACCTCCTCTTTGGGGGTTTCTGAAGCTTTCTTT
CDR3aa: CASSTSSLGVSEAFF

j_gene: TRBJ2-3
abundance: many
v_gene: TRBV7-9
d_gene: NA
CDR3nt: TGTGCCAGCAGCATACGGTCCAGCCCCCCCACAGATACGCAGTATTTT
CDR3aa: CASSIRSSPPTDTQYF

j_gene: TRBJ2-5
abundance: NA
v_gene: TRBV6-8
d_gene: TRBD2
CDR3nt: TGTGCCAGCAGTTACGCACTAGCGGGAGGGGAGACCCAGTACTTC
CDR3aa: CASSYALAGGETQYF

j_gene: TRBJ2-1
abundance: few
v_gene: TRBV20-1
d_gene: NA
CDR3nt: TGCAGTGCTAGGGGCCCCGCCGTTGGTGAGCAGTTCTTC
CDR3aa: CSARGPAVGEQFF

j_gene: TRBJ2-5
abundance: many
v_gene: TRBV2
d_gene: NA
CDR3nt: TGTGCCAGCAGCCAGGAGGGGGAGACCCAGTACTTC
CDR3aa: CASSQEGETQYF

j_gene: TRBJ2-5
abundance: many
v_gene: TRBV6-1
d_gene: NA
CDR3nt: TGTGCCAGCAGTGCCAGACTAGGCGAGACCCAGTACTTC
CDR3aa: CASSARLGETQYF

j_gene: TRBJ1-2
abundance: NA
v_gene: TRBV2
d_gene: NA
CDR3nt: TGTGCCAGCAGTGAAGCATCTCTGGCGGCTAACTATGGCTACACCTTC
CDR3aa: CASSEASLAANYGYTF

j_gene: TRBJ1-5
abundance: many
v_gene: TRBV7-2
d_gene: NA
CDR3nt: TGTGCCAGCAGAGCAGGGGAAGGAACAAATCAGCCCCAGCATTTT
CDR3aa: CASRAGEGTNQPQHF

j_gene: TRBJ2-1
abundance: many
v_gene: TRBV10-3
d_gene: TRBD2
CDR3nt: TGTGCCATCACTGGAGCTACTAGCGGGAGTGGGAATGAGCAGTTCTTC
CDR3aa: CAITGATSGSGNEQFF

j_gene: TRBJ1-2
abundance: many
v_gene: TRBV7-2
d_gene: TRBD1
CDR3nt: TGTGCCAGCAGCTTAGCCCGGACAGGGGACGGCTATGGCTACACCTTC
CDR3aa: CASSLARTGDGYGYTF

j_gene: TRBJ1-1
abundance: NA
v_gene: TRBV10-3
d_gene: TRBD1
CDR3nt: TGTGCCATCAGGGACAGGGGGCTTGGGAACACTGAAGCTTTCTTT
CDR3aa: CAIRDRGLGNTEAFF

j_gene: TRBJ2-1
abundance: many
v_gene: TRBV20-1
d_gene: TRBD2
CDR3nt: TGCAGTGCTACGTCTGGCCTAGCGGGGTATTACAATGAGCAGTTCTTC
CDR3aa: CSATSGLAGYYNEQFF

j_gene: TRBJ1-1
abundance: many
v_gene: TRBV7-8
d_gene: NA
CDR3nt: TGTGCCAGCAGCTTATTGAGGTGGACTGAAGCTTTCTTT
CDR3aa: CASSLLRWTEAFF

j_gene: TRBJ2-3
abundance: few
v_gene: TRBV12-5
d_gene: NA
CDR3nt: TGTGCTAGTGGGTCCCCGGCAGATACGCAGTATTTT
CDR3aa: CASGSPADTQYF

j_gene: TRBJ1-5
abundance: NA
v_gene: TRBV30
d_gene: NA
CDR3nt: TGTGCCTGGAGGCCATCAGGGAGTAATCAGCCCCAGCATTTT
CDR3aa: CAWRPSGSNQPQHF

j_gene: TRBJ2-1
abundance: few
v_gene: TRBV7-6
d_gene: TRBD2
CDR3nt: TGTGCCAGCAGCTCCCTAGCGGGAGGGGACAATGAGCAGTTCTTC
CDR3aa: CASSSLAGGDNEQFF

j_gene: TRBJ2-3
abundance: many
v_gene: TRBV10-3
d_gene: TRBD2
CDR3nt: TGTGCCATCAGTGACTCGATAGGACTAGCGGCCAGCACAGATACGCAGTATTTT
CDR3aa: CAISDSIGLAASTDTQYF

j_gene: TRBJ2-3
abundance: NA
v_gene: TRBV14
d_gene: TRBD2
CDR3nt: TGTGCCAGCAGCCAAAATAGCGGGATAGGCACAGATACGCAGTATTTT
CDR3aa: CASSQNSGIGTDTQYF

j_gene: TRBJ1-2
abundance: few
v_gene: TRBV2
d_gene: NA
CDR3nt: TGTGCCAGCACCTCACAAACCCACCGGGATCTTAAAACGAGTGGCTACACCTTC
CDR3aa: CASTSQTHRDLKTSGYTF

j_gene: TRBJ1-5
abundance: few
v_gene: TRBV2
d_gene: NA
CDR3nt: TGTGCCAGCAAGGTAGGATTTGGCAATCAGCCCCAGCATTTT
CDR3aa: CASKVGFGNQPQHF

j_gene: TRBJ2-3
abundance: many
v_gene: TRBV19
d_gene: NA
CDR3nt: TGTGCCAGTCAGGCCGCTCTCCGCACAGATACGCAGTATTTT
CDR3aa: CASQAALRTDTQYF

j_gene: TRBJ2-3
abundance: many
v_gene: TRBV7-9
d_gene: TRBD2
CDR3nt: TGTGCCAGCAGCTTAGCGTACGGGACTAGCGGTACAGATACGCAGTATTTT
CDR3aa: CASSLAYGTSGTDTQYF

j_gene: TRBJ2-5
abundance: NA
v_gene: TRBV7-9
d_gene: TRBD2
CDR3nt: TGTGCCAGCAGCCCCGGACTAGCGGGACTGGGAGAGACCCAGTACTTC
CDR3aa: CASSPGLAGLGETQYF

j_gene: TRBJ2-3
abundance: few
v_gene: TRBV7-2
d_gene: NA
CDR3nt: TGTGCCAGCAGCGCGCAGCCGATGGGTCGGGAGACAGATACGCAGTATTTT
CDR3aa: CASSAQPMGRETDTQYF

j_gene: TRBJ2-3
abundance: NA
v_gene: TRBV29-1
d_gene: NA
CDR3nt: TGCAGCGTTGTGCGCACAGATACGCAGTATTTT
CDR3aa: CSVVRTDTQYF

j_gene: TRBJ2-7
abundance: once
v_gene: TRBV19
d_gene: NA
CDR3nt: TGTGCCAGTAGTTCGGTAGGGGGCTACGAGCAGTACTTC
CDR3aa: CASSSVGGYEQYF

j_gene: TRBJ1-4
abundance: few
v_gene: TRBV12-3/TRBV12-4
d_gene: TRBD1
CDR3nt: TGTGCCAGCAGTCCGGGACTACAGGGGAGTGAAAAACTGTTTTTT
CDR3aa: CASSPGLQGSEKLFF